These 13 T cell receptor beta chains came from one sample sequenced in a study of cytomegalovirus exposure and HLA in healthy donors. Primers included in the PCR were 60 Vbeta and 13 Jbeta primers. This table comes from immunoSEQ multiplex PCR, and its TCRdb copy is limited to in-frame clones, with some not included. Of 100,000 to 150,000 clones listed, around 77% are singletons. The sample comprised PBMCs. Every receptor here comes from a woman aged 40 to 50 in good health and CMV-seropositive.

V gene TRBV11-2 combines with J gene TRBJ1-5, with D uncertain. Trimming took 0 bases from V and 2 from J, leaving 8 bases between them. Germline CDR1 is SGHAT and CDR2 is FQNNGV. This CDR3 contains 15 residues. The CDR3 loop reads CASSLDRGGNQPQHF. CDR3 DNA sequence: TGTGCCAGCAGCTTAGATCGGGGTGGCAATCAGCCCCAGCATTTT.

The CDR3 here is CASRRGLADTDTQYF. CDR3 DNA: TGTGCCAGTAGAAGGGGACTAGCGGACACAGATACGCAGTATTTT. The chain employs TRBV19 and TRBJ2-3, with TRBD2 matching over 11 bases. The J segment lost 2 bases and the V segment lost 6 bases, leaving 4 bases of the junction unmatched. Looked up from germline, CDR1 is LNHDA and CDR2 is SQIVND (reference sequence). The CDR3 runs 15 residues.

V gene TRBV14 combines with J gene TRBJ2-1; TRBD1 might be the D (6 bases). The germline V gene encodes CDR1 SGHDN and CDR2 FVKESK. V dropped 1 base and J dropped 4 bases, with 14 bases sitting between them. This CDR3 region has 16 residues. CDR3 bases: TGTGCCAGCAGCCAAGTGGTGGGGGCAGCGTACAATGAGCAGTTCTTC. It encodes CASSQVVGAAYNEQFF.

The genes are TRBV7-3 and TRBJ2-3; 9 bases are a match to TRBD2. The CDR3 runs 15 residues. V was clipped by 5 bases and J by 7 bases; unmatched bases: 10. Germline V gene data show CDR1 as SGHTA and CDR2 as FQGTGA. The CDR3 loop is CASSPSGLAGNTQYF. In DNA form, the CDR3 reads TGTGCCAGCAGCCCATCGGGACTAGCTGGAAATACGCAGTATTTT.

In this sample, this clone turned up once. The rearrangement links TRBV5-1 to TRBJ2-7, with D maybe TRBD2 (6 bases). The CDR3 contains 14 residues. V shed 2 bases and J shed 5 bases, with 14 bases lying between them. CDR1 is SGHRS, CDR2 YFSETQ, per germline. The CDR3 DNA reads TGCGCCAGCAGCTTAGGGACTGGGGCAAACGAGCAGTACTTC. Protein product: CASSLGTGANEQYF.

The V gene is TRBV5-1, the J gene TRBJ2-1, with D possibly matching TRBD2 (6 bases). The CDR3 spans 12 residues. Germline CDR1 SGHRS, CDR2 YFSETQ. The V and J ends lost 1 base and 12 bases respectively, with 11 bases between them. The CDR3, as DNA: TGCGCCAGCAGCTTGACGCAGGGAGGGCAGTTCTTC. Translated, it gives CASSLTQGGQFF.

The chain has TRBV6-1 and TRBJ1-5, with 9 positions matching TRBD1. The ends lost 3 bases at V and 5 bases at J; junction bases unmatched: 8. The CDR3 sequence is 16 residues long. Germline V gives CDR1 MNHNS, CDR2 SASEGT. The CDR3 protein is CASSEAPGQGYQPQHF. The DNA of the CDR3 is TGTGCCAGCAGTGAGGCACCGGGACAGGGATATCAGCCCCAGCATTTT.

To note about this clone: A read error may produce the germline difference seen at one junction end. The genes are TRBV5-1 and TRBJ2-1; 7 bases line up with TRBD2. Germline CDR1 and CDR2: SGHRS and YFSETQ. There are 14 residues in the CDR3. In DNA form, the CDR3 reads TGCGCCAGCTCGAGGCTAGCGGTCGACAATGAGCAGCTCTTC. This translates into CASSRLAVDNEQLF. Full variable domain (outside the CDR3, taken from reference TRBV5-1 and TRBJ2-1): KAGVTQTPRYLIKTRGQQVTLSCSPISGHRSVSWYQQTPGQGLQFLFEYFSETQRNKGNFPGRFSGRQFSNSRSEMNVSTLELGDSALYLCASSRLAVDNEQLFGPGTRLTVL.

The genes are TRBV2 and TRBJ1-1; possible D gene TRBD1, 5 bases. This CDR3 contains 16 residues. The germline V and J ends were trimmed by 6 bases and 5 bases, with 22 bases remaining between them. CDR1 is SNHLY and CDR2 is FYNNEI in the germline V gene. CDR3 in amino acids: CASSRDPTAQPTEAFF. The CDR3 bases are TGTGCCAGCAGCCGAGACCCGACAGCCCAACCGACTGAAGCTTTCTTT.

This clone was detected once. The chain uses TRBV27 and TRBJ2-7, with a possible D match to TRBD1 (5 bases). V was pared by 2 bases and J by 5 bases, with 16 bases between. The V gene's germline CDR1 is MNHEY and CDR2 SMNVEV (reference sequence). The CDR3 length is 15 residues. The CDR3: CASSLPGQGVHEQYF. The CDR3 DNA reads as TGTGCCAGCAGTTTACCAGGTCAGGGTGTACACGAGCAGTACTTC.

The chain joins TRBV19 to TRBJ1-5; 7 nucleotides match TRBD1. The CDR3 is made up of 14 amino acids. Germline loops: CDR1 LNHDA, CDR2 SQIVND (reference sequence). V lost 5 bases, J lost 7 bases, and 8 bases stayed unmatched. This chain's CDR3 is CASSAQTGSQPQHF. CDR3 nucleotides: TGTGCCAGTAGTGCACAGACAGGGTCCCAGCCCCAGCATTTT.

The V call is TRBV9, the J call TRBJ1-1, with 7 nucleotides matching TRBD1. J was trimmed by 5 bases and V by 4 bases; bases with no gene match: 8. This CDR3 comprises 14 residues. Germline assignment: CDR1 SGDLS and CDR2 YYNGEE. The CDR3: CASSLTTGKTEAFF. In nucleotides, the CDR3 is TGTGCCAGCAGCCTTACGACAGGGAAGACTGAAGCTTTCTTT.

CDR3 DNA: TGTGCCAGCAGCTTGCGGCAGGGGGCGACAGATACGCAGTATTTT. It yields the protein CASSLRQGATDTQYF. This chain links TRBV5-5 with TRBJ2-3, with TRBD1 identical over 8 bases. This CDR3 region has 15 residues. The ends lost 1 base at V and 3 bases at J; junction bases unmatched: 4. Germline CDR1 is SGHKS and CDR2 is YYEKEE (reference sequence).